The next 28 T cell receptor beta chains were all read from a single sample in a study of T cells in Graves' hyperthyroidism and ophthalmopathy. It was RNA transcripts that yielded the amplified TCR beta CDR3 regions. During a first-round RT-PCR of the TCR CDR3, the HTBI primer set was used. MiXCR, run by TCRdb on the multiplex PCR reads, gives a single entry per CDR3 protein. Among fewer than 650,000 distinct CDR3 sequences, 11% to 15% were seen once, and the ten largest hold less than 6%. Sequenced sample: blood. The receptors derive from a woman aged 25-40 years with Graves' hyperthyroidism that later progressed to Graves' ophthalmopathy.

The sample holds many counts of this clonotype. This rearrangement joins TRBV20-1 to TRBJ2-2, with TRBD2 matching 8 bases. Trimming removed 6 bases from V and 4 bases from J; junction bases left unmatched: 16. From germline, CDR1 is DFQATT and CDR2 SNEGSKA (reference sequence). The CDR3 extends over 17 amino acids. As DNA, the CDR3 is TGCAGTGCCCCGGGACTAGGGGATTCTCGGAGCACCGGGGAGCTGTTTTTT. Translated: CSAPGLGDSRSTGELFF.

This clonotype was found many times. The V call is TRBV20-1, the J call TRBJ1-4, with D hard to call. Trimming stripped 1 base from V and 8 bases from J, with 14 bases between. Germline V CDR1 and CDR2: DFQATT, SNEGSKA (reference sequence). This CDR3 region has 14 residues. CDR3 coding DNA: TGCAGTGCTAGAGTTAACCGTGGTGAAGAAAAACTGTTTTTT. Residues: CSARVNRGEEKLFF.

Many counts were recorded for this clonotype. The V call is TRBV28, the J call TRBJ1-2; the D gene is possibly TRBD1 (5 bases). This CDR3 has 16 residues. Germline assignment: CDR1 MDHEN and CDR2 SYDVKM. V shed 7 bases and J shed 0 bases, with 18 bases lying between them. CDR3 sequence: CASKEGTTAPNYGYTF. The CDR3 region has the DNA TGTGCCAGCAAGGAAGGGACCACTGCTCCTAACTATGGCTACACCTTC.

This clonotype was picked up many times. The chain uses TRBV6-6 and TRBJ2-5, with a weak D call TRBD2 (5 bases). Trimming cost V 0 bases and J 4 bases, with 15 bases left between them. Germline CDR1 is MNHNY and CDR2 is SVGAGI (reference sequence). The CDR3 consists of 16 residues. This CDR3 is CASSYSKPHEGETQYF. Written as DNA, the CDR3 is TGTGCCAGCAGTTACTCGAAACCGCACGAGGGAGAGACCCAGTACTTC.

CDR3 region: CSARDETEDYNEQFF. The CDR3, as DNA: TGCAGTGCTAGAGATGAGACGGAAGATTACAATGAGCAGTTCTTC. The chain has TRBV20-1 and TRBJ2-1; D uncertain. This CDR3 contains 15 residues. Germline V gene lookup returns CDR1 DFQATT and CDR2 SNEGSKA (reference sequence). Deletions cut 0 bases from V and 4 bases from J, with 13 bases between.

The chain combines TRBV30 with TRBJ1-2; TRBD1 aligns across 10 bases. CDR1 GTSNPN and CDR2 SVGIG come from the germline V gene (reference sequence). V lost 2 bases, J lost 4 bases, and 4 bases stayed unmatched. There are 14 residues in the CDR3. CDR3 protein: CAWSHGTGVYGYTF. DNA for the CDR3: TGTGCCTGGAGTCACGGGACAGGGGTCTATGGCTACACCTTC. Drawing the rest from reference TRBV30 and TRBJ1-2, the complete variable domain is SQTIHQWPATLVQPVGSPLSLECTVEGTSNPNLYWYRQAAGRGLQLLFYSVGIGQISSEVPQNLSASRPQDRQFILSSKKLLLSDSGFYLCAWSHGTGVYGYTFGSGTRLTVV.

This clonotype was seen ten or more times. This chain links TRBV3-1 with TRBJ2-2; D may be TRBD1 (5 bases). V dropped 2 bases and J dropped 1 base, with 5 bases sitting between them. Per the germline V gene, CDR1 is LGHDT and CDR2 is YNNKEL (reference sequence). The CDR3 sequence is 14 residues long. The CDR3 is CASSQRGNTGELFF. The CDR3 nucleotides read TGTGCCAGCAGCCAAAGGGGGAACACCGGGGAGCTGTTTTTT.

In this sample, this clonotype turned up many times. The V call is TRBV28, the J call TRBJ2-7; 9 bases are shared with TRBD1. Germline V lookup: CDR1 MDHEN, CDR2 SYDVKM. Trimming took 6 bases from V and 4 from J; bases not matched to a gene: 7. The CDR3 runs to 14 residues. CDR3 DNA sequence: TGTGCCAGCAGGTCACCCGACAGGGGGTACGAGCAGTACTTC. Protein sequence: CASRSPDRGYEQYF.

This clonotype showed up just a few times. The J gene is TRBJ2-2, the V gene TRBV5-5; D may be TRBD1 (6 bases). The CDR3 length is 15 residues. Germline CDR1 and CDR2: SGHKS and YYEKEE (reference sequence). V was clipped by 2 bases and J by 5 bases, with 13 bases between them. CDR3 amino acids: CASSFGQILTGELFF. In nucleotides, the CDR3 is TGTGCCAGCAGCTTCGGACAGATTTTGACCGGGGAGCTGTTTTTT.

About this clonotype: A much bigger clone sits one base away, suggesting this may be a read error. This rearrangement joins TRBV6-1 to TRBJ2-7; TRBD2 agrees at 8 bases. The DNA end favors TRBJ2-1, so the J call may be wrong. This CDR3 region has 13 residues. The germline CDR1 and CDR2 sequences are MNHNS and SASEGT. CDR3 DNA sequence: TGTGCCAGCAGAGAAGGCGGGAGGTACGAGCAGTTCTTC. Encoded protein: CASREGGRYEQFF.

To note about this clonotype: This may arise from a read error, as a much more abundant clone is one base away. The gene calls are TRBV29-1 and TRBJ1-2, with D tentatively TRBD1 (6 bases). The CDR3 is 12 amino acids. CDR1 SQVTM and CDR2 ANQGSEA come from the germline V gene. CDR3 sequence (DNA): TGCAGCGTTGTGGTATCAGGGGATGGCTACAGCTTC. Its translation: CSVVVSGDGYSF.

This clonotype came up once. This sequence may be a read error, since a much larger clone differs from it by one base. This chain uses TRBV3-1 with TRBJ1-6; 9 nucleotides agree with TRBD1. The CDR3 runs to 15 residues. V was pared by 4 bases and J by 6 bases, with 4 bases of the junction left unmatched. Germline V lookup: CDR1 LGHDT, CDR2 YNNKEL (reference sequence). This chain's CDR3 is CASSLGDRVNSPLHF. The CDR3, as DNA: TGTGCCAGCAGCCTAGGGGACAGGGTTAATTCACCCCTCCACTTT. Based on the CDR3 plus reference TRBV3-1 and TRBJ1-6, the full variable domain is DTAVSQTPKYLVTQMGNDKSIKCEQNLGHDTMYWYKQDSKKFLKIMFSYNNKELIINETVPNRFSPKSPDKAHLNLHINSLELGDSAVYFCASSLGDRVNSPLHFGNGTRLTVT.

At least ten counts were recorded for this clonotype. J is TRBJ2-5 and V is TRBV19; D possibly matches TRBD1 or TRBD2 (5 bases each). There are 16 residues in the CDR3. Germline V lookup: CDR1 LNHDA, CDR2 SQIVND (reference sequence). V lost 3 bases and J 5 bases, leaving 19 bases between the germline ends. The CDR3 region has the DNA TGTGCCAGTAGTATGGGGGTTGGGCAGTTGACGGAGACCCAGTACTTC. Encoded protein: CASSMGVGQLTETQYF.

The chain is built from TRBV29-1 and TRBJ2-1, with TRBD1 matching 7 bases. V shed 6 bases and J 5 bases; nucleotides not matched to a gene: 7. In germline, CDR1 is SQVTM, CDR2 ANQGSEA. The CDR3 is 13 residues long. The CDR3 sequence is CSVQDRLDNEQFF. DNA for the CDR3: TGCAGCGTCCAGGACAGGTTGGACAATGAGCAGTTCTTC.

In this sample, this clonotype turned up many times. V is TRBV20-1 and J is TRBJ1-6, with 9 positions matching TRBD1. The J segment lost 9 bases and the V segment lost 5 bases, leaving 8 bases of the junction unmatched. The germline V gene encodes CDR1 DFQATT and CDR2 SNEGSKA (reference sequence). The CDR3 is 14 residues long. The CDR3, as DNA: TGCAGTGCTTGGCGGGACAGGGTCGGTTCACCCCTCCACTTT. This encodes CSAWRDRVGSPLHF.

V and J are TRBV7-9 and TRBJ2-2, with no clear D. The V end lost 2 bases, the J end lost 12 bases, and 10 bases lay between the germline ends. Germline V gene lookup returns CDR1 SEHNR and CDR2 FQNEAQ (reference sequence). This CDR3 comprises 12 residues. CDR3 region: CASSLSASQLFF. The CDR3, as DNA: TGTGCCAGCAGCTTATCGGCCTCGCAGCTGTTTTTT. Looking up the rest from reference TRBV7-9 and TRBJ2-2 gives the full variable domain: DTGVSQNPRHKITKRGQNVTFRCDPISEHNRLYWYRQTLGQGPEFLTYFQNEAQLEKSRLLSDRFSAERPKGSFSTLEIQRTEQGDSAMYLCASSLSASQLFFGEGSRLTVL.

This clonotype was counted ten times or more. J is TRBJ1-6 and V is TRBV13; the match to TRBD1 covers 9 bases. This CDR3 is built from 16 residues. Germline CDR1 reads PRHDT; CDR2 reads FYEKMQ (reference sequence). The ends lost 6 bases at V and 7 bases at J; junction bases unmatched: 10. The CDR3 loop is CASSFLAGTGNSPLHF. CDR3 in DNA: TGTGCCAGCAGTTTCTTAGCCGGGACAGGGAATTCACCCCTCCACTTT.

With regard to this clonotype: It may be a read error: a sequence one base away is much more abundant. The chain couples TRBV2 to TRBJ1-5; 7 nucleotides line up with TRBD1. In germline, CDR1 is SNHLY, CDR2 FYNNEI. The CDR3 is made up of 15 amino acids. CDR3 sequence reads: CASRWDSPSNQPHHF. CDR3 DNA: TGTGCCAGCCGATGGGACAGCCCTAGCAATCAGCCCCACCATTTT. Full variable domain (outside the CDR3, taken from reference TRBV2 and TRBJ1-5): EPEVTQTPSHQVTQMGQEVILRCVPISNHLYFYWYRQILGQKVEFLVSFYNNEISEKSEIFDDQFSVERPDGSNFTLKIRSTKLEDSAMYFCASRWDSPSNQPHHFGDGTRLSIL.

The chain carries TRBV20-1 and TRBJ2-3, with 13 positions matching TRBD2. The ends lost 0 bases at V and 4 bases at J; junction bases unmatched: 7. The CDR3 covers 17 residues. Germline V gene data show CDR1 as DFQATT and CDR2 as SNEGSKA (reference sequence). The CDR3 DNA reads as TGCAGTGCTAGAGACCCCGGGACTAGCGGGAAAGCAGATACGCAGTATTTT. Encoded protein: CSARDPGTSGKADTQYF.

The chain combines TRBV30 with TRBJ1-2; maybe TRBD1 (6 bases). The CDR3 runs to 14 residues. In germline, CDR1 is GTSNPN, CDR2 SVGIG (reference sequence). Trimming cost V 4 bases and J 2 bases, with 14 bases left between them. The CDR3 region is CAWTKAGANYGYTF. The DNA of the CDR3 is TGTGCCTGGACCAAGGCAGGGGCCAACTATGGCTACACCTTC.

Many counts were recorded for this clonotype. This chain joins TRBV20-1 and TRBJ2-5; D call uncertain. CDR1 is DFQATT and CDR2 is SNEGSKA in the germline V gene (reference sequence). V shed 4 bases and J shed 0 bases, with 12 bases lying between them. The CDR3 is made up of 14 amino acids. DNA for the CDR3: TGCAGTGCTAAAAGGGTCCAATACCAAGAGACCCAGTACTTC. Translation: CSAKRVQYQETQYF.

The DNA for the CDR3 is TGCAGTGCGAATTCCGGGACTAGCGGGAGTTACGAGCAGTACTTC. Translation: CSANSGTSGSYEQYF. The rearrangement links TRBV20-1 to TRBJ2-7; TRBD2 aligns across 14 bases. Trimming took 6 bases from V and 4 from J; bases not matched to a gene: 8. Germline V lookup: CDR1 DFQATT, CDR2 SNEGSKA (reference sequence). The CDR3 is 15 amino acids.

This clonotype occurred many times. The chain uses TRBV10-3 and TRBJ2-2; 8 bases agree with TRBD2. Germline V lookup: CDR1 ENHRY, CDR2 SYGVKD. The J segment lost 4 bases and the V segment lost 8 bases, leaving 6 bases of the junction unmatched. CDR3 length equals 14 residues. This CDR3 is CAIAYSGTTGELFF. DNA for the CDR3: TGTGCCATCGCCTATAGCGGGACCACCGGGGAGCTGTTTTTT.

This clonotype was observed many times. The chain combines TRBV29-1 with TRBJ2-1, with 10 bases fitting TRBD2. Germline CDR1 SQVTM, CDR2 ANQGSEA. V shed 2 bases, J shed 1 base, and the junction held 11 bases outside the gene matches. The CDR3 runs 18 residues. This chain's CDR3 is CSVEPGTSGAKSYNEQFF. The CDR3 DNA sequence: TGCAGCGTTGAACCAGGAACTAGCGGGGCCAAATCCTACAATGAGCAGTTCTTC.

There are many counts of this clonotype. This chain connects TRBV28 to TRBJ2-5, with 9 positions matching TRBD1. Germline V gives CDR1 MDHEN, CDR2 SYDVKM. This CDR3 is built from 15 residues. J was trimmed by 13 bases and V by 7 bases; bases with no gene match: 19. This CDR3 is CASNPKNTGGAGWYF. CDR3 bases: TGTGCCAGCAACCCAAAAAATACAGGGGGCGCGGGGTGGTACTTC.

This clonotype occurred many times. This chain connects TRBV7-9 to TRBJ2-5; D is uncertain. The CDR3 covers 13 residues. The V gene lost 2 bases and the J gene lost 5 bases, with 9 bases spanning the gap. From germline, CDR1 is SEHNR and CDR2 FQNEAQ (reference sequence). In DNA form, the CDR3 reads TGTGCCAGCAGCTTACCCCTCCGGGAGACCCAGTACTTC. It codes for CASSLPLRETQYF.

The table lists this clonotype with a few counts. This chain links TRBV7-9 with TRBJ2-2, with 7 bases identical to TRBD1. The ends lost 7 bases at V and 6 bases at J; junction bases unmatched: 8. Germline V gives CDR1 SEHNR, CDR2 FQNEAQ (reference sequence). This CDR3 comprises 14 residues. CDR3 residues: CASNKLGTAGELFF. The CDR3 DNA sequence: TGTGCCAGCAACAAACTGGGGACAGCCGGGGAGCTGTTTTTT. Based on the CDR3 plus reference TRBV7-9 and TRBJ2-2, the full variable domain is DTGVSQNPRHKITKRGQNVTFRCDPISEHNRLYWYRQTLGQGPEFLTYFQNEAQLEKSRLLSDRFSAERPKGSFSTLEIQRTEQGDSAMYLCASNKLGTAGELFFGEGSRLTVL.

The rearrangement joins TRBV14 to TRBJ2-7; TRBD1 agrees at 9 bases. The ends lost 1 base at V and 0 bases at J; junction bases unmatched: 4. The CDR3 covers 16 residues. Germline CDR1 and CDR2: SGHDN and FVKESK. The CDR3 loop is CASSQGDRASSYEQYF. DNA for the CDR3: TGTGCCAGCAGCCAAGGGGACAGGGCAAGCTCCTACGAGCAGTACTTC.